These 27 T cell receptor beta chains originate from one sample sequenced in a study of T cell repertoires in cytomegalovirus infection. These receptors' antigens are unknown. TCRdb called the reads again in MiXCR, with one record for every CDR3 protein. The table shows under 150,000 distinct CDR3 sequences, with more than 20% occurring only once. Sequences were obtained from PBMCs, sequenced either directly or after in vitro stimulation (not recorded which). Receptors were obtained from a human donor in good health (CMV status not recorded). Some clones in this sample may be carry-over from other donors' samples.

The rearrangement joins TRBV12-5 to TRBJ1-1, with D possibly TRBD1 on 6 matching bases. This CDR3 region has 15 residues. Trimming left V 1 base short and J 3 bases short, with 12 bases between. The V gene's germline CDR1 is LGHNT and CDR2 FRNRAP. The CDR3 is CASGLAAGVYTEAFF. CDR3 DNA: TGTGCTAGTGGTTTGGCGGCAGGGGTATACACTGAAGCTTTCTTT. Full variable domain (outside the CDR3, taken from reference TRBV12-5 and TRBJ1-1): DARVTQTPRHKVTEMGQEVTMRCQPILGHNTVFWYRQTMMQGLELLAYFRNRAPLDDSGMPKDRFSAEMPDATLATLKIQPSEPRDSAVYFCASGLAAGVYTEAFFGQGTRLTVV.

This clonotype was found a few times. The V gene is TRBV27, the J gene TRBJ2-2; the match to TRBD2 covers 16 bases. This CDR3 spans 17 amino acids. CDR1 MNHEY and CDR2 SMNVEV come from the germline V gene (reference sequence). Trimming removed 3 bases from V and 6 bases from J; junction bases left unmatched: 4. The CDR3 DNA reads as TGTGCCAGCAGTTTCGGGACTAGCGGGAGGGTCGCCGGGGAGCTGTTTTTT. Its protein product is CASSFGTSGRVAGELFF.

This clonotype was seen many times. V usage is TRBV7-8 and J usage is TRBJ1-5, with a possible D match to TRBD1 (5 bases). The germline V gene encodes CDR1 SGHVS and CDR2 FQNEAQ. The V gene lost 2 bases and the J gene lost 4 bases, with 18 bases spanning the gap. The CDR3 is 17 residues long. CDR3 residues: CASSLWGSQTQNQPQHF. CDR3 in DNA: TGTGCCAGCAGCTTATGGGGCAGTCAGACGCAGAATCAGCCCCAGCATTTT.

The chain is built from TRBV13 and TRBJ1-2, with D tentatively TRBD1 (5 bases). This CDR3 spans 14 amino acids. Germline V lookup: CDR1 PRHDT, CDR2 FYEKMQ (reference sequence). V was pared by 2 bases and J by 2 bases, with 9 bases between. CDR3 sequence: CASSLRGSNYGYTF. In nucleotides, the CDR3 is TGTGCCAGCAGCTTACGGGGGTCCAACTATGGCTACACCTTC.

This chain joins TRBV20-1 and TRBJ2-7; no reliable D call. V shed 3 bases and J shed 1 base, with 13 bases lying between them. Germline V gene data show CDR1 as DFQATT and CDR2 as SNEGSKA (reference sequence). The CDR3 has 14 residues. CDR3 protein: CSAREQGISYEQYF. The CDR3 bases are TGCAGTGCTAGGGAGCAAGGGATTTCCTACGAGCAGTACTTC.

The table lists this clonotype with a few counts. The chain employs TRBV20-1 and TRBJ2-3; D unresolved. CDR1 DFQATT and CDR2 SNEGSKA come from the germline V gene (reference sequence). CDR3 length equals 12 residues. This CDR3 reads CTSAKGTDTQYF. The CDR3 DNA is TGCACAAGCGCCAAAGGGACAGATACGCAGTATTTT.

V gene TRBV12-3 or TRBV12-4 combines with J gene TRBJ1-2; D is unresolved. The CDR3 contains 16 residues. Trimming took 5 bases from V and 0 from J, leaving 16 bases between them. The CDR3 region has the DNA TGTGCCAGCAGTCGCACCCTTAGAGCTCCTAACTATGGCTACACCTTC. Translating gives CASSRTLRAPNYGYTF.

In this sample, this clonotype turned up many times. The chain employs TRBV7-6 and TRBJ2-7, with 9 bases fitting TRBD2. This CDR3 comprises 15 residues. Trimming took 7 bases from V and 0 from J; bases not matched to a gene: 7. Germline loops: CDR1 SGHVS, CDR2 FNYEAQ. In nucleotides, the CDR3 is TGTGCCAGCACCCCCCTAGCGGGGTCCTCCTACGAGCAGTACTTC. It specifies CASTPLAGSSYEQYF.

The table lists this clonotype with a count of one. The chain has TRBV6-2 or TRBV6-3 and TRBJ1-3; D is unresolved. Germline V gives CDR1 MNHEY, CDR2 SVGEGT. V gave up 2 bases and J gave up 0 bases, with 8 bases separating them. The CDR3 is 15 amino acids. The CDR3, as DNA: TGTGCCAGCAGTTACGGGCAGAGCTCTGGAAACACCATATATTTT. Translating gives CASSYGQSSGNTIYF.

The rearrangement joins TRBV29-1 to TRBJ2-4; 12 nucleotides match TRBD2. J gave up 7 bases and V 6 bases, and 4 bases lay outside the gene matches. Per germline, CDR1 SQVTM and CDR2 ANQGSEA. The CDR3 sequence is 13 residues long. CDR3 sequence (DNA): TGCAGCGTAAAGACTAGCGGGAGTAACATTCAGTACTTC. As protein: CSVKTSGSNIQYF. Full variable domain (outside the CDR3, taken from reference TRBV29-1 and TRBJ2-4): SAVISQKPSRDICQRGTSLTIQCQVDSQVTMMFWYRQQPGQSLTLIATANQGSEATYESGFVIDKFPISRPNLTFSTLTVSNMSPEDSSIYLCSVKTSGSNIQYFGAGTRLSVL.

This clonotype was recorded a few times. The chain is built from TRBV6-5 and TRBJ2-3; 10 bases line up with TRBD2. V trimming: 0 bases; J trimming: 1 base; junction bases outside the gene matches: 1. Germline CDR1 is MNHEY and CDR2 is SVGAGI. The CDR3 consists of 16 residues. The CDR3 DNA follows: TGTGCCAGCAGTTACTCCGGGACTAGCGGCACAGATACGCAGTATTTT. It codes for CASSYSGTSGTDTQYF.

CDR3: CASSLRTWVAPNTGELFF. DNA for the CDR3: TGTGCCAGCAGTTTACGGACGTGGGTAGCCCCGAACACCGGGGAGCTGTTTTTT. The chain couples TRBV27 to TRBJ2-2; the D is unclear. Germline CDR1 reads MNHEY; CDR2 reads SMNVEV (reference sequence). V was trimmed by 2 bases and J by 0 bases, leaving 16 bases between them. The CDR3 totals 18 residues.

This clonotype has a handful of counts. V gene TRBV11-2 combines with J gene TRBJ2-2; 7 positions agree with TRBD2. Unmatched junction bases numbered 1, after V lost 3 bases and J lost 6 bases. Germline loops: CDR1 SGHAT, CDR2 FQNNGV. The CDR3 contains 13 residues. CDR3 coding DNA: TGTGCCAGCAGCTTCCTAGCGGCCGGGGAGCTGTTTTTT. Its translation is CASSFLAAGELFF. Full variable domain (missing parts from reference TRBV11-2 and TRBJ2-2): EAGVAQSPRYKIIEKRQSVAFWCNPISGHATLYWYQQILGQGPKLLIQFQNNGVVDDSQLPKDRFSAERLKGVDSTLKIQPAKLEDSAVYLCASSFLAAGELFFGEGSRLTVL.

The table lists this clonotype with many counts. The chain employs TRBV12-3 or TRBV12-4 and TRBJ1-4; TRBD1 might be the D (5 bases). With 6 bases removed from V and 8 bases from J, the gap between germline ends came to 16 bases. The CDR3 spans 14 residues. CDR3 DNA: TGTGCCAGCAGCTGGGGCCCGCGGGGGGAAAAACTGTTTTTT. As protein: CASSWGPRGEKLFF.

This clonotype was counted ten times or more. This sequence joins TRBV7-2 and TRBJ2-7; D is ambiguous. V shed 5 bases and J shed 3 bases, with 8 bases lying between them. CDR1 and CDR2 (germline): SGHTA, FQGNSA. There are 12 residues in the CDR3. CDR3 residues: CASSPTNYEQYF. CDR3 bases: TGTGCCAGCAGCCCCACAAACTACGAGCAGTACTTC.

Concerning this clonotype: No conserved phenylalanine or tryptophan ends this CDR3, so it is likely a read error. The rearrangement uses TRBV12-3 or TRBV12-4 and TRBJ2-5; 9 bases map to TRBD2. The CDR3 is made up of 18 amino acids. V shed 6 bases, J shed 4 bases, and the junction held 18 bases outside the gene matches. The CDR3 coding sequence is TGTGCCAGCAGCCCCTATAGCGGGAGTTTCGTGGGGAGAGAGACCCAGTACTCC. It encodes CASSPYSGSFVGRETQYS.

This clonotype has a handful of counts. The V call is TRBV5-6, the J call TRBJ2-2, with D maybe TRBD1 (5 bases). This CDR3 has 15 residues. Trimming took off 9 bases at V and 0 bases at J, with 15 bases between the two ends. Germline CDR1 reads SGHDT; CDR2 reads YYEEEE. The CDR3 protein is CATRGPGPNTGELFF. The DNA for the CDR3 is TGTGCCACAAGGGGTCCAGGCCCGAACACCGGGGAGCTGTTTTTT.

This clonotype appeared many times. This chain joins TRBV7-9 and TRBJ1-4; D is unresolved. Germline V gene lookup returns CDR1 SEHNR and CDR2 FQNEAQ (reference sequence). The CDR3 extends over 13 amino acids. Trimming took 4 bases from V and 6 from J, leaving 9 bases between them. The CDR3 here is CASSSGSYEKLFF. CDR3 DNA: TGTGCCAGCAGCTCCGGGAGTTATGAAAAACTGTTTTTT.

The V call is TRBV12-3 or TRBV12-4, the J call TRBJ2-1; D gene uncertain. The CDR3 runs to 15 residues. Trimming took 6 bases from V and 0 from J, leaving 12 bases between them. The CDR3 DNA is TGTGCCAGCAGCCCTGCTATGAGCTCCTACAATGAGCAGTTCTTC. Its protein is CASSPAMSSYNEQFF.

This clonotype was detected many times. V is TRBV9 and J is TRBJ2-1, with 15 nucleotides matching TRBD2. V shed 2 bases and J 6 bases; nucleotides not matched to a gene: 3. The CDR3 length is 16 residues. The V gene's germline CDR1 is SGDLS and CDR2 YYNGEE. In DNA form, the CDR3 reads TGTGCCAGCAGCGTCAGGGGACTAGCGGGAGGCAATGAGCAGTTCTTC. It translates to CASSVRGLAGGNEQFF.

This clonotype has more than one count but fewer than ten. This rearrangement joins TRBV7-2 to TRBJ2-1; no reliable D call. The CDR3 runs 11 residues. CDR1 and CDR2 (germline): SGHTA, FQGNSA. V was clipped by 3 bases and J by 9 bases, with 6 bases between them. The CDR3 here is CASSFLIEQFF. The CDR3 nucleotides are TGTGCCAGCAGCTTCCTCATTGAGCAGTTCTTC.

Many counts were recorded for this clonotype. The CDR3 sequence: CASSRGHPNTEAFF. As DNA, the CDR3 is TGTGCCAGCAGTCGTGGACACCCGAACACTGAAGCTTTCTTT. The chain links TRBV2 to TRBJ1-1; D may be TRBD1 (5 bases). Germline lookup yields CDR1 SNHLY and CDR2 FYNNEI. Trimming cost V 5 bases and J 1 base, with 11 bases left between them. CDR3 size: 14 residues.

This clonotype was observed a handful of times. The chain has TRBV7-2 and TRBJ2-7, with TRBD1 matching 9 bases. The CDR3 covers 15 residues. The V gene's germline CDR1 is SGHTA and CDR2 FQGNSA. Losses at the gene ends were 9 bases for V and 5 bases for J; bases not matched to a gene: 14. CDR3 nucleotide sequence: TGTGCCAGTAAGGTGCAGGGACAGGGTGTAGACGAGCAGTACTTC. Residues: CASKVQGQGVDEQYF.

This clonotype was detected many times. The CDR3 DNA sequence: TGCGCCAGCAGCCCTATAGCGGGAGGGGGGTCCTACAATGAGCAGTTCTTC. As protein: CASSPIAGGGSYNEQFF. V gene TRBV4-1 combines with J gene TRBJ2-1; the match to TRBD2 covers 11 bases. The germline V gene encodes CDR1 MGHRA and CDR2 YSYEKL. The CDR3 length is 17 residues. V shed 4 bases, J shed 1 base, and the junction held 6 bases outside the gene matches.

In this sample, this clonotype turned up many times. This chain joins TRBV7-6 and TRBJ1-1, with a tentative D call TRBD1 (5 bases). Germline CDR1 and CDR2: SGHVS and FNYEAQ. Trimming cost V 4 bases and J 5 bases, with 11 bases left between them. This CDR3 is built from 13 residues. CDR3: CASSSTVGTEAFF. CDR3 sequence (DNA): TGTGCCAGCAGCTCGACAGTAGGGACTGAAGCTTTCTTT.

The chain has TRBV3-1 and TRBJ2-7; possible D gene TRBD1, 6 bases. In germline, CDR1 is LGHDT, CDR2 YNNKEL (reference sequence). V lost 0 bases and J lost 6, with 9 bases in between. The length of the CDR3 is 13 residues. The CDR3 nucleotides are TGTGCCAGCAGCCAAGAACGCAGGGGCGAGCAGTACGTC. Translated, it gives CASSQERRGEQYV.

This chain joins TRBV7-9 and TRBJ1-2; D gene unclear. The CDR3 length is 13 residues. CDR1 is SEHNR, CDR2 FQNEAQ, per germline (reference sequence). V was trimmed by 0 bases and J by 5 bases, leaving 7 bases between them. CDR3 coding DNA: TGTGCCAGCAGCTTAGCCGAGCAATATGGCTACACCTTC. Translation: CASSLAEQYGYTF.